The source of this TCR beta chain is a study of shared clonotypes between healthy human individuals. The wider study: Aged 18 to 49, the donors were a couple of women and a few men.

Authors' analysis steps: Because ImmunoSEQ provided only junction sequences with no quality scores, the filtering differed. Some clones are missing from TCRdb's copy, which holds only in-frame ones; the method was immunoSEQ multiplex PCR. V, J and clone size are taken as reported in that table, and D and trimming were inferred from the DNA itself. The table has hundreds of thousands of clones, around 96% seen once. V was pared by 8 bases and J by 0 bases, with 13 bases between. Germline V CDR1 and CDR2: MNHEY, SMNVEV (reference sequence). The CDR3 has 14 amino acids. Naive-designated CD8 cells lacked CD45RO, were positively enriched for CCR7, and omitted terminally differentiated effector memory CD45RA+ cells.

The receptor was derived from a woman in her 30s in good health. Sample: naive CD8+ T cells sorted from blood. The rearrangement joins TRBV27 to TRBJ1-1; D is ambiguous. In DNA form, the CDR3 reads TGTGCCAGCGCTCGGACGGCTATGAACACTGAAGCTTTCTTT. Translation gives CASARTAMNTEAFF.